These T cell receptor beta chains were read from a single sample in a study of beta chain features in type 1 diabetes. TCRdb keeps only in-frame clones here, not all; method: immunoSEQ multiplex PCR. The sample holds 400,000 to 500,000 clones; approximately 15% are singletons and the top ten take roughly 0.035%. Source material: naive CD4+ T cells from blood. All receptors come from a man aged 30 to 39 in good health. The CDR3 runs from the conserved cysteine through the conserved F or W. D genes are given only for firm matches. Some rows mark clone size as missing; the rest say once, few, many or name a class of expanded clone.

TGTGCCAGCAGCAAGCATCCCCAGACGTACCAAGAGACCCAGTACTTC,CASSKHPQTYQETQYF,-,-,TRBV21-1,TRBJ2-5
TGTGCCAGCAGCTTGGGAGTGACAGGGGGCGTTTTGGCCAACGTCCTGACTTTC,CASSLGVTGGVLANVLTF,TRBD1,-,TRBV5-8,TRBJ2-6
TGTGCCTCCACGACCCCCGGGAACCAGCAGTTCTTC,CASTTPGNQQFF,-,-,TRBV30,TRBJ2-1
TGTGCCAGCAGCACAAGAACAGGGGGAACTAGCACAGATACGCAGTATTTT,CASSTRTGGTSTDTQYF,TRBD1,few,TRBV7-2,TRBJ2-3
TGTGCCAGCAGCTCGGGACTAGCAATCGGAGAGACCCAGTACTTC,CASSSGLAIGETQYF,TRBD2,-,TRBV5-4,TRBJ2-5
TGTGCCAGTAGTAAGGAAAGTAATACGCAGTATTTT,CASSKESNTQYF,-,-,TRBV19,TRBJ2-3
TGTGCCAGCAGGGCACAAGAGACCCAGTACTTC,CASRAQETQYF,-,-,TRBV25-1,TRBJ2-5
TGTGCCAGCCACGCATCGGGGGCGCTTCCCAATTCACCCCTCCACTTT,CASHASGALPNSPLHF,-,few,TRBV7-2,TRBJ1-6
TGCGCCAGCAGTCGCCGTATTCCAAGCCCCGCGGAGCCTAACACCTACGAGCAGTACTTC,CASSRRIPSPAEPNTYEQYF,-,few,TRBV23-1,TRBJ2-7
TGCGCCAGCAGCTTGGCTGACGAGCAGTACTTC,CASSLADEQYF,-,-,TRBV5-1,TRBJ2-7
TGTGCCAGCAGCCCAGACGTACAGTATCAGCCCCAGCATTTT,CASSPDVQYQPQHF,-,-,TRBV14,TRBJ1-5
TGCGCCAGCAGCGGAACAGGGGAGCTGGGCTCTGGGGCCAACGTCCTGACTTTC,CASSGTGELGSGANVLTF,TRBD1,few,TRBV5-1,TRBJ2-6
TGTGCCATCAGTGTAAAGGGCGATACGCAGTATTTT,CAISVKGDTQYF,-,few,TRBV10-3,TRBJ2-3
TGTGCCAGCAGTTTATCGTTACGGAGGAGCTCCTACGAGCAGTACTTC,CASSLSLRRSSYEQYF,-,few,TRBV27,TRBJ2-7
TGTGCCAGCAGCCAAGGCCAGTCCTATGGCTACACCTTC,CASSQGQSYGYTF,-,few,TRBV14,TRBJ1-2
TGTGCCAGCAGCTTTAGCGGGAGCTCTACCGGGGAGCTGTTTTTT,CASSFSGSSTGELFF,TRBD2,few,TRBV7-9,TRBJ2-2
TGTGCCAGTAGTTCCTCTCGGGGTAGCGGACCTTACAATGAGCAGTTCTTC,CASSSSRGSGPYNEQFF,-,few,TRBV19,TRBJ2-1
TGTGCCAGCAGCAAAGAAGGGAGGGGGGACCCCTACTCTGGGGCCAACGTCCTGACTTTC,CASSKEGRGDPYSGANVLTF,-,few,TRBV21-1,TRBJ2-6
TGTGCCAGCAGCCCTGCGGGAGTCGTCTACAATGAGCAGTTCTTC,CASSPAGVVYNEQFF,TRBD2,few,TRBV9,TRBJ2-1
TGTGCCAGCAGCGTAGGGGGTAGGAGTGACAATGAGCAGTTCTTC,CASSVGGRSDNEQFF,-,-,TRBV9,TRBJ2-1
TGTGCCAGCAGCGTAGCTCCTAGCGCCAGCACAGATACGCAGTATTTT,CASSVAPSASTDTQYF,-,few,TRBV9,TRBJ2-3
TGTGCCAGCAGCCAAGGGGGGGAGCAGTTCTTC,CASSQGGEQFF,-,few,TRBV11-3,TRBJ2-1
TGTGCCATCAGTCCGGGGACTGAGCAGTTCTTC,CAISPGTEQFF,-,many,TRBV10-3,TRBJ2-1
TGCGCCAGCAGCAGGGCGGTGGAGGGCAATGAGCAGTTCTTC,CASSRAVEGNEQFF,-,few,TRBV5-1,TRBJ2-1
TGCGCCAGCAGTTCGGGCTGGACAGGCGACCGGGAGCTGTTTTTT,CASSSGWTGDRELFF,TRBD1,few,TRBV5-1,TRBJ2-2
TGTGCCAGCAGCCCGGGGGCCAACGTCCTGACTTTC,CASSPGANVLTF,-,-,TRBV14,TRBJ2-6
TGTGCCAGCAGCTTAGTCTCAGGGGCGGAAACTGAAGCTTTCTTT,CASSLVSGAETEAFF,-,few,TRBV7-9,TRBJ1-1
TGTGCCAGCAGCGTAGGGGTAGCGGGGTTGAATGAGCAGTTCTTC,CASSVGVAGLNEQFF,TRBD2,-,TRBV9,TRBJ2-1
TGTGCCAGTATGAGGCCCGGGACAGGGGTCACCGGGGAGCTGTTTTTT,CASMRPGTGVTGELFF,TRBD1,-,TRBV19,TRBJ2-2
TGTGCCAGTCAACCAAGCGCCCGCACAGATACGCAGTATTTT,CASQPSARTDTQYF,-,-,TRBV7-2,TRBJ2-3
TGTGCCAGCAGCTTAGAGGCCCCTGGGGGCCGGGAGCTGTTTTTT,CASSLEAPGGRELFF,-,few,TRBV7-2,TRBJ2-2